The entry below gives a single T cell receptor beta chain sequence along with its context. The entry originates in a study of control samples from healthy donors and cancer patients. V was trimmed by 4 bases and J by 0 bases, leaving 12 bases between them. The CDR3 totals 15 residues. From germline, CDR1 is SGHRS and CDR2 YFSETQ. The assay was immunoSEQ multiplex PCR, and TCRdb's table has in-frame clones only and misses some. The repertoire holds 130,000 or so clones, with 88% as singletons. The chain is built from TRBV5-1 and TRBJ2-3; unclear D gene. This TCR derives from a man in his forties or fifties in good health. Sequencing was done on a sample of blood. CDR3 in amino acids: CASSRDSTSTDTQYF. Here the CDR3 DNA reads TGCGCCAGCAGCCGAGACTCAACTAGCACAGATACGCAGTATTTT.